Listed here are 16 T cell receptor beta chains from one sample, sequenced in a study of a mutant IDH1 vaccine in newly diagnosed glioma. The sample's time point: week 47, end of study. Vaccination comprised doses that each held 300 ug of mutant IDH1 20-mer peptide, plus topical imiquimod. Repertoires were generated with immunoSEQ multiplex PCR, while TCRdb's copy carries only in-frame clones and drops some. The sample records about 33,000 clones, about 81% being singletons. Antigens of these TCRs are unknown. Sequencing used PBMCs, obtained from a glioma patient whose treatment included an IDH1 peptide vaccine. All receptors come from a man aged 35 to 55 with glioma.

The gene calls are TRBV29-1 and TRBJ2-2, with D perhaps matching TRBD1 or TRBD2 (5 bases each). Trimming took off 7 bases at V and 5 bases at J, with 8 bases between the two ends. CDR1 and CDR2 from the germline V gene are SQVTM and ANQGSEA. The CDR3 consists of 11 residues. CDR3 sequence reads: CSAEGTGELFF. CDR3 nucleotides: TGCAGCGCCGAGGGGACCGGGGAGCTGTTTTTT.

This chain links TRBV5-8 with TRBJ2-7; D assignment may be TRBD1 or TRBD2 (5 bases each). Germline CDR1 is SGHTS and CDR2 is YDEGEE. This CDR3 region has 13 residues. Trimming left V 9 bases short and J 0 bases short, with 13 bases between. CDR3 DNA: TGTGCCACCCGGGACGGAAGCTCCTACGAGCAGTACTTC. It is translated as CATRDGSSYEQYF. Full variable domain (missing parts from reference TRBV5-8 and TRBJ2-7): EAGVTQSPTHLIKTRGQQATLRCSPISGHTSVYWYQQALGLGLQFLLWYDEGEERNRGNFPPRFSGRQFPNYSSELNVNALELEDSALYLCATRDGSSYEQYFGPGTRLTVT.

The count of this clone is one. The chain joins TRBV2 to TRBJ2-3, with D perhaps being TRBD1 or TRBD2 (5 bases each). Germline lookup yields CDR1 SNHLY and CDR2 FYNNEI. The V end lost 5 bases, the J end lost 9 bases, and 15 bases lay between the germline ends. There are 13 residues in the CDR3. This chain's CDR3 is CASSKNVGETQYF. The CDR3 DNA is TGTGCCAGCAGTAAGAACGTGGGGGAGACGCAGTATTTT.

CDR3 region: CASSTGPTTDTQYF. In nucleotides, the CDR3 is TGCGCCAGCAGCACCGGACCAACCACAGATACGCAGTATTTT. This rearrangement joins TRBV5-1 to TRBJ2-3; no firm D call. The CDR3 sequence is 14 residues long. V lost 4 bases, J lost 2 bases, and 11 bases lay in between. Per the germline V gene, CDR1 is SGHRS and CDR2 is YFSETQ.

CDR3 DNA: TGTGCCAGCAGCTTAATGTCGACTAGCGGGAGACATGAGCAGTTCTTC. Translating gives CASSLMSTSGRHEQFF. V is TRBV11-3 and J is TRBJ2-1, with 12 positions matching TRBD2. The CDR3 is 16 residues long. V lost 2 bases, J lost 8 bases, and 7 bases stayed unmatched. The V gene's germline CDR1 is SGHNT and CDR2 YENEEA.

This clone has just a few counts. This chain uses TRBV29-1 with TRBJ1-5; 7 nucleotides agree with TRBD1. This CDR3 has 14 amino acids. Trimming removed 7 bases from V and 8 bases from J; junction bases left unmatched: 14. CDR1 SQVTM and CDR2 ANQGSEA come from the germline V gene. CDR3 protein: CSAKGDRDAEPQHF. The CDR3 coding sequence is TGCAGCGCGAAGGGAGACAGGGACGCAGAGCCCCAGCATTTT. The full variable domain, rest sourced from reference TRBV29-1 and TRBJ1-5, is SAVISQKPSRDICQRGTSLTIQCQVDSQVTMMFWYRQQPGQSLTLIATANQGSEATYESGFVIDKFPISRPNLTFSTLTVSNMSPEDSSIYLCSAKGDRDAEPQHFGDGTRLSIL.

This clone turned up a few times. The chain has TRBV5-4 and TRBJ1-1; 8 nucleotides align to TRBD1. Unmatched junction bases numbered 3, after V lost 4 bases and J lost 1 base. The CDR3 has 14 amino acids. Germline V gene lookup returns CDR1 SGHNT and CDR2 YYREEE (reference sequence). In DNA, the CDR3 is TGTGCCAGCAGCCAGGGACAGGCGAACACTGAAGCTTTCTTT. Translation gives CASSQGQANTEAFF.

The chain employs TRBV5-1 and TRBJ2-1; the D gene is possibly TRBD1 (5 bases). Germline CDR1 and CDR2: SGHRS and YFSETQ. The ends were cut back, 0 bases at V and 7 bases at J, with 11 bases in the middle. The length of the CDR3 is 14 residues. The CDR3 protein is CASSLEGLVNEQFF. The CDR3 nucleotides read TGCGCCAGCAGCTTGGAGGGGCTAGTGAATGAGCAGTTCTTC. Full variable domain (remainder filled in from reference TRBV5-1 and TRBJ2-1): KAGVTQTPRYLIKTRGQQVTLSCSPISGHRSVSWYQQTPGQGLQFLFEYFSETQRNKGNFPGRFSGRQFSNSRSEMNVSTLELGDSALYLCASSLEGLVNEQFFGPGTRLTVL.

The J gene is TRBJ1-5, the V gene TRBV2; TRBD1 matches 9 bases. Losses at the gene ends were 6 bases for V and 4 bases for J; bases not matched to a gene: 7. Germline CDR1 is SNHLY and CDR2 is FYNNEI. The CDR3 consists of 15 residues. The CDR3 is CASRDGTGSNQPQHF. CDR3 DNA sequence: TGTGCCAGCAGAGACGGGACAGGGAGTAATCAGCCCCAGCATTTT.

In this sample, this clone turned up a few times. V is TRBV29-1 and J is TRBJ2-5; 10 nucleotides agree with TRBD2. The germline V gene has CDR1 SQVTM and CDR2 ANQGSEA. V was pared by 8 bases and J by 5 bases, with 14 bases of the junction left unmatched. This CDR3 spans 15 amino acids. CDR3 DNA sequence: TGCAGCTCAACCTCCGGGACTAGCGCCCGTGAGACCCAGTACTTC. This sequence encodes CSSTSGTSARETQYF.

The sample holds a few counts of this clone. The CDR3 here is CASSPRPGASEDTEAFF. The CDR3 bases are TGTGCCAGCTCACCCCGGCCGGGGGCGTCTGAGGACACTGAAGCTTTCTTT. The V call is TRBV18, the J call TRBJ1-1; maybe TRBD1 (6 bases). CDR1 KGHSH and CDR2 LQKENI come from the germline V gene. The germline V and J ends were trimmed by 3 bases and 3 bases, with 20 bases remaining between them. The CDR3 runs 17 residues. The full variable domain, rest sourced from reference TRBV18 and TRBJ1-1, is NAGVMQNPRHLVRRRGQEARLRCSPMKGHSHVYWYRQLPEEGLKFMVYLQKENIIDESGMPKERFSAEFPKEGPSILRIQQVVRGDSAAYFCASSPRPGASEDTEAFFGQGTRLTVV.

The J gene is TRBJ2-3, the V gene TRBV18; D unresolved. Deletions cut 2 bases from V and 2 bases from J, with 11 bases between. The CDR3 contains 15 residues. The germline gives CDR1 KGHSH, CDR2 LQKENI. CDR3 sequence: CASSPGSSATDTQYF. In nucleotides, the CDR3 is TGTGCCAGCTCACCAGGTTCGTCAGCCACAGATACGCAGTATTTT.

The chain is built from TRBV6-6 and TRBJ1-4, with a possible D match to TRBD1 (5 bases). Looked up from germline, CDR1 is MNHNY and CDR2 is SVGAGI (reference sequence). Between the trimmed V and J ends, which lost 5 bases and 8 bases, there was a span of 15 bases. The CDR3 extends over 14 amino acids. This CDR3 reads CASSTDTWGEKLFF. The CDR3, as DNA: TGTGCCAGCAGTACCGACACTTGGGGGGAAAAACTGTTTTTT.

The V call is TRBV7-2, the J call TRBJ1-5; D ambiguous. CDR1 is SGHTA, CDR2 FQGNSA, per germline. V was trimmed by 2 bases and J by 6 bases, leaving 11 bases between them. CDR3 length: 14 residues. The CDR3 spells CASSLFQLGQPQHF. The CDR3, as DNA: TGTGCCAGCAGCTTATTTCAGTTGGGTCAGCCCCAGCATTTT.

The CDR3 protein is CASSFRQVEAGELFF. CDR3 bases: TGTGCCAGCAGCTTCCGACAGGTAGAGGCCGGGGAGCTGTTTTTT. The rearrangement uses TRBV11-2 and TRBJ2-2, with D tentatively TRBD1 (6 bases). Germline CDR1 is SGHAT and CDR2 is FQNNGV. CDR3 length: 15 amino acids. Trimming removed 3 bases at V and 6 bases at J, with 14 bases between.

J is TRBJ1-4 and V is TRBV9; TRBD1 is a possible D gene (5 bases). The CDR3 has 16 residues. CDR1 SGDLS and CDR2 YYNGEE come from the germline V gene. V lost 2 bases and J 7 bases, leaving 18 bases between the germline ends. As DNA, the CDR3 is TGTGCCAGCAGCGTCACCGGGGCCCATGGGGGTGAAAAACTGTTTTTT. Translation: CASSVTGAHGGEKLFF.